The 21 T cell receptor beta chains in this list originate from one sample, sequenced in a study of T cells after yellow fever vaccination. MiXCR was run by TCRdb on the 5' RACE reads, yielding one entry per CDR3 protein. Among some 560,000 distinct CDR3 sequences, roughly 17% were seen once, and the ten largest hold around a sixth. Specimen: PBMCs, collected about 5 days after the first yellow fever vaccination. Every receptor here comes from a man between 18 and 29 years old who received the YFV17D yellow fever vaccine.

V usage is TRBV9 and J usage is TRBJ2-2; D unresolved. The V and J ends lost 0 bases and 6 bases respectively, with 9 bases between them. This CDR3 region has 14 residues. Germline V gives CDR1 SGDLS, CDR2 YYNGEE. The CDR3 DNA follows: TGTGCCAGCAGCGTAGGATTTGCTTCCGGGGAGCTGTTTTTT. It yields the protein CASSVGFASGELFF. The full variable domain, rest sourced from reference TRBV9 and TRBJ2-2, is DSGVTQTPKHLITATGQRVTLRCSPRSGDLSVYWYQQSLDQGLQFLIQYYNGEERAKGNILERFSAQQFPDLHSELNLSSLELGDSALYFCASSVGFASGELFFGEGSRLTVL.

J is TRBJ1-5 and V is TRBV2; 8 bases map to TRBD1. Germline CDR1 reads SNHLY; CDR2 reads FYNNEI. V dropped 6 bases and J dropped 4; count of bases not matched to a gene: 5. The CDR3 has 14 residues. CDR3 loop: CASRRDRTNQPQHF. For the CDR3, the DNA is TGTGCCAGCAGACGGGACAGGACAAATCAGCCCCAGCATTTT.

In its sample, this clonotype was seen a few times. The genes are TRBV20-1 and TRBJ2-2, with D perhaps assigned TRBD1 or TRBD2 (5 bases each). The germline V gene encodes CDR1 DFQATT and CDR2 SNEGSKA (reference sequence). Trimming pared 3 bases from V and 5 bases from J, leaving 19 bases between. The length of the CDR3 is 16 residues. The CDR3 spells CSASRDRYPETGELFF. Written as DNA, the CDR3 is TGCAGTGCTAGTCGGGACCGCTACCCAGAGACCGGGGAGCTGTTTTTT.

This clonotype was observed a handful of times. This rearrangement joins TRBV6-5 to TRBJ2-3; D not resolved. The germline gives CDR1 MNHEY, CDR2 SVGAGI. Trimming removed 2 bases from V and 2 bases from J, with 8 bases in between. This CDR3 contains 14 residues. The CDR3 sequence: CASSYGGDTDTQYF. In nucleotides, the CDR3 is TGTGCCAGCAGTTACGGCGGAGACACAGATACGCAGTATTTT.

The sample holds a few counts of this clonotype. The CDR3 loop reads CASSLGQGIAYEQYV. The DNA for the CDR3 is TGTGCCAGCAGTTTAGGACAGGGAATAGCCTACGAGCAGTACGTC. V is TRBV12-3 or TRBV12-4 and J is TRBJ2-7, with 7 bases matching TRBD1. CDR3 length equals 15 residues. V gave up 1 base and J gave up 2 bases; unmatched junction bases: 5.

This clonotype was seen a handful of times. The genes are TRBV18 and TRBJ2-5, with D possibly matching TRBD1 (6 bases). The V end lost 2 bases, the J end lost 5 bases, and 12 bases lay between the germline ends. This CDR3 region has 14 residues. Germline CDR1 KGHSH, CDR2 LQKENI. The CDR3 DNA reads as TGTGCCAGCTCACCAAATGGCAGGGGTGAGACCCAGTACTTC. Amino acids: CASSPNGRGETQYF.

The chain is built from TRBV20-1 and TRBJ2-1, with 8 bases aligning to TRBD1. CDR1 DFQATT and CDR2 SNEGSKA come from the germline V gene (reference sequence). The CDR3 runs 14 residues. Trimming removed 5 bases from V and 1 base from J; junction bases left unmatched: 4. Written as DNA, the CDR3 is TGCAGTGCTCCCAGGGGGCGGTCCTACAATGAGCAGTTCTTC. Translation gives CSAPRGRSYNEQFF.

Only a few counts were recorded for this clonotype. The V gene is TRBV2, the J gene TRBJ1-4; D is uncertain. The CDR3 consists of 12 residues. Between the trimmed V and J ends, which lost 0 bases and 11 bases, there was a span of 7 bases. Per the germline V gene, CDR1 is SNHLY and CDR2 is FYNNEI. For the CDR3, the DNA is TGTGCCAGCAGTGAAGCTCTAGGGAAACTGTTTTTT. Translating gives CASSEALGKLFF. The full variable domain, its missing parts supplied by reference TRBV2 and TRBJ1-4, is EPEVTQTPSHQVTQMGQEVILRCVPISNHLYFYWYRQILGQKVEFLVSFYNNEISEKSEIFDDQFSVERPDGSNFTLKIRSTKLEDSAMYFCASSEALGKLFFGSGTQLSVL.

About this clonotype itself: Germline is not matched at one junction end, which may reflect a read error. V gene TRBV7-7 combines with J gene TRBJ2-2; D possibly matches TRBD1 or TRBD2 (5 bases each). The CDR3 runs 13 residues. Germline V CDR1 and CDR2: SSHAT, FNYEAQ (reference sequence). Here the CDR3 DNA reads TGTGCTAGCAGCTTAGGGACCGGGGAGCTGTTGTTTTTT. Its translation: CASSLGTGELLFF.

J is TRBJ2-7 and V is TRBV7-9, with D possibly being TRBD1 or TRBD2 (6 bases each). Germline loops: CDR1 SEHNR, CDR2 FQNEAQ (reference sequence). This CDR3 is 15 amino acids long. Trimming took off 3 bases at V and 0 bases at J, with 12 bases between the two ends. This CDR3 reads CASSFGGPSSYEQYF. The CDR3 DNA is TGTGCCAGCAGCTTCGGGGGCCCAAGCTCCTACGAGCAGTACTTC.

In its sample, this clonotype was seen a few times. The V gene is TRBV5-5, the J gene TRBJ2-7; D uncertain. Germline V lookup: CDR1 SGHKS, CDR2 YYEKEE (reference sequence). CDR3 length: 14 amino acids. Between the trimmed V and J ends, which lost 0 bases and 2 bases, there was a span of 9 bases. The CDR3 sequence: CASSLAPETYEQYV. The CDR3 nucleotides read TGTGCCAGCAGCTTGGCTCCAGAGACCTACGAGCAGTACGTC.

This clonotype was detected ten times or more. V is TRBV5-1 and J is TRBJ2-5; tentative D call: TRBD1 (5 bases). The germline gives CDR1 SGHRS, CDR2 YFSETQ. This CDR3 has 14 residues. Trimming cost V 0 bases and J 1 base, with 7 bases left between them. This CDR3 reads CASSLVGAQETQYF. The CDR3 nucleotides read TGCGCCAGCAGCTTGGTTGGGGCCCAAGAGACCCAGTACTTC.

The CDR3 nucleotides are TGTGCCAGCAGCCCGAGGGGAGGAACTTACGAGCAGTACTTC. Its protein product is CASSPRGGTYEQYF. This chain uses TRBV7-2 with TRBJ2-7; possible D gene TRBD2, 6 bases. Germline CDR1 and CDR2: SGHTA and FQGNSA. This CDR3 has 14 residues. Trimming took off 5 bases at V and 4 bases at J, with 15 bases between the two ends.

This clonotype was counted only a few times. CDR3 nucleotide sequence: TGTGCCAGCAGCAGGGTGAATGAAAAACTGTTTTTT. Translation gives CASSRVNEKLFF. This rearrangement joins TRBV27 to TRBJ1-4, with a weak D call TRBD1 (5 bases). The ends were cut back, 6 bases at V and 5 bases at J, with 7 bases in the middle. The CDR3 totals 12 residues. Looked up from germline, CDR1 is MNHEY and CDR2 is SMNVEV (reference sequence).

A few counts support this clonotype. The chain has TRBV20-1 and TRBJ2-3, with D possibly being TRBD2 (7 bases). Germline V gives CDR1 DFQATT, CDR2 SNEGSKA (reference sequence). The CDR3 spans 13 residues. Trimming stripped 6 bases from V and 7 bases from J, with 17 bases between. DNA of the CDR3: TGCAGTGCCAAAACGGGGGGCGGCTATACGCAGTATTTT. Its translation: CSAKTGGGYTQYF.

The chain couples TRBV6-1 to TRBJ1-1; no clear D gene. The length of the CDR3 is 13 residues. Germline V gives CDR1 MNHNS, CDR2 SASEGT. V lost 6 bases, J lost 1 base, and 9 bases lay in between. In nucleotides, the CDR3 is TGTGCCAGCAGAGGAACTACGAACACTGAAGCTTTCTTT. As protein: CASRGTTNTEAFF.

The chain is built from TRBV7-2 and TRBJ2-7; 12 bases align to TRBD2. CDR3 length equals 14 residues. Germline-derived CDR1 and CDR2 are SGHTA and FQGNSA. V trimming: 2 bases; J trimming: 6 bases; junction bases outside the gene matches: 2. Written as DNA, the CDR3 is TGTGCCAGCAGCTTAACTAGCGGGGGGTCCGAGCAGTACGTC. Its protein is CASSLTSGGSEQYV.

This clonotype was seen a few times. DNA of the CDR3: TGTGCCAGCAGCCAGGACAGTGCTACCGGGGAGCTGTTTTTT. This gives the protein CASSQDSATGELFF. The V call is TRBV4-2, the J call TRBJ2-2, with D perhaps TRBD1 (6 bases). Germline CDR1 is LGHNA and CDR2 is YNFKEQ. Between the trimmed V and J ends, which lost 3 bases and 5 bases, there was a span of 10 bases. The CDR3 totals 14 residues.

The V gene is TRBV4-3, the J gene TRBJ2-5, with D maybe TRBD2 (6 bases). Trimming took off 2 bases at V and 7 bases at J, with 17 bases between the two ends. Germline V gives CDR1 LGHNA, CDR2 YSLEER. The CDR3 spans 15 residues. The CDR3 here is CASSQRDSSMGTQYF. The CDR3, as DNA: TGCGCCAGCAGCCAAAGGGACTCTAGCATGGGGACCCAGTACTTC.

The chain recombines TRBV10-3 with TRBJ2-2, with TRBD2 matching over 8 bases. With 11 bases clipped from V and 1 base from J, the junction kept 6 bases outside the gene matches. This CDR3 has 14 amino acids. CDR1 and CDR2 (germline): ENHRY, SYGVKD. CDR3 bases: TGTGCCCTCCGAGCGGGGGAGAACACCGGGGAGCTGTTTTTT. The encoded protein is CALRAGENTGELFF.

Here the CDR3 DNA reads TGCGCCAGCAGCCAACCGTCGACAGGAAGCTATGGCTACACCTTC. Amino acid sequence: CASSQPSTGSYGYTF. The gene calls are TRBV4-1 and TRBJ1-2; D may be TRBD1 (6 bases). The V gene lost 2 bases and the J gene lost 4 bases, with 14 bases spanning the gap. This CDR3 has 15 residues. Germline-derived CDR1 and CDR2 are MGHRA and YSYEKL.